A single sample gave rise to the 23 T cell receptor beta chains below, sequenced in a study of Tregs in tolerant kidney transplant recipients. The data were produced by immunoSEQ multiplex PCR, yet TCRdb's version contains in-frame clones alone and is incomplete. This table holds over 50,000 clones, around 83% found once. Sequencing used CD4+ T cells from blood. Receptors originate from a human donor in good health.

This chain connects TRBV5-4 to TRBJ1-2; no firm D call. The V gene's germline CDR1 is SGHNT and CDR2 YYREEE (reference sequence). Trimming removed 4 bases at V and 0 bases at J, with 16 bases between. The CDR3 extends over 16 amino acids. CDR3 bases: TGTGCCAGCAGCCCGTCACTCGGGTTAGCTAACTATGGCTACACCTTC. This codes for CASSPSLGLANYGYTF.

The chain carries TRBV11-1 and TRBJ2-1, with 7 positions matching TRBD2. Germline-derived CDR1 and CDR2 are SGHAT and FQDESV (reference sequence). The CDR3 is made up of 13 amino acids. The junction had 2 bases not matched to a gene; V was cut back by 0 bases and J by 9 bases. In DNA form, the CDR3 reads TGTGCCAGCAGCTTAGCGGGGGGGTTTGAGCAGTTCTTC. This gives the protein CASSLAGGFEQFF.

The rearrangement links TRBV7-2 to TRBJ2-5; 11 bases are a match to TRBD2. CDR1 SGHTA and CDR2 FQGNSA come from the germline V gene. V shed 3 bases, J shed 2 bases, and the junction held 5 bases outside the gene matches. The CDR3 spans 16 residues. CDR3 coding DNA: TGTGCCAGCAGCTTCTCTAGCGGGGGGTATCAAGAGACCCAGTACTTC. Amino acid sequence: CASSFSSGGYQETQYF.

At least ten counts were recorded for this clone. Written as DNA, the CDR3 is TGTGCCAGCAGCCAAGGCGGGAGCCGATTGAGTGAGCAGTTCTTC. Its protein product is CASSQGGSRLSEQFF. The chain is built from TRBV4-2 and TRBJ2-1, with 7 nucleotides matching TRBD2. The CDR3 is made up of 15 amino acids. The trim removed 1 base at V and 9 bases at J, leaving 9 bases unmatched. From germline, CDR1 is LGHNA and CDR2 YNFKEQ.

The rearrangement links TRBV7-2 to TRBJ2-3, with 10 bases matching TRBD2. V shed 4 bases and J 2 bases; nucleotides not matched to a gene: 3. Germline V lookup: CDR1 SGHTA, CDR2 FQGNSA. The CDR3 consists of 15 residues. This chain's CDR3 is CASSWSGGDTDTQYF. Written as DNA, the CDR3 is TGTGCCAGCAGCTGGAGCGGGGGGGACACAGATACGCAGTATTTT.

The V call is TRBV5-4, the J call TRBJ2-3; a possible D gene is TRBD2 (6 bases). This CDR3 region has 16 residues. V was clipped by 3 bases and J by 1 base, with 15 bases between them. Germline values: CDR1 SGHNT, CDR2 YYREEE (reference sequence). CDR3 DNA: TGTGCCAGCAGCTCCCAAGGGACTTTCCGCACAGATACGCAGTATTTT. Its translation is CASSSQGTFRTDTQYF.

This clone appeared a few times. The rearrangement links TRBV7-9 to TRBJ2-1; D possibly corresponds to TRBD2 (5 bases). Trimming took off 4 bases at V and 7 bases at J, with 17 bases between the two ends. CDR1 and CDR2 (germline): SEHNR, FQNEAQ (reference sequence). The CDR3 consists of 15 residues. The CDR3 here is CASSYPRRLGNEQFF. The CDR3 DNA reads as TGTGCCAGCAGCTACCCCCGGAGGCTCGGGAATGAGCAGTTCTTC.

The chain carries TRBV6-1 and TRBJ2-5; D might be TRBD2 (6 bases). CDR1 and CDR2 (germline): MNHNS, SASEGT. Trimming took 8 bases from V and 1 from J, leaving 14 bases between them. The CDR3 is made up of 14 amino acids. The CDR3 nucleotides read TGTGCCAGCTCCTTAAGCGGGTCCCAAGAGACCCAGTACTTC. This translates into CASSLSGSQETQYF.

The CDR3 nucleotides are TGTGCCAGCAGCTTTAGCCTTAACACTGAAGCTTTCTTT. Amino acid sequence: CASSFSLNTEAFF. J is TRBJ1-1 and V is TRBV7-9; D remains ambiguous. Looked up from germline, CDR1 is SEHNR and CDR2 is FQNEAQ (reference sequence). This CDR3 has 13 amino acids. Trimming took 3 bases from V and 2 from J, leaving 7 bases between them.

The chain links TRBV9 to TRBJ1-2; D is possibly TRBD1 (5 bases). The CDR3 runs to 13 residues. Per the germline V gene, CDR1 is SGDLS and CDR2 is YYNGEE. Trimming shortened V by 0 bases and J by 8 bases, and 11 bases separated the two germline ends. CDR3 region: CASSVDTGGGYTF. The CDR3 DNA reads TGTGCCAGCAGCGTAGACACAGGTGGAGGCTACACCTTC.

The J gene is TRBJ2-7, the V gene TRBV7-2, with D perhaps matching TRBD1 (6 bases). The CDR3 covers 18 residues. Germline values: CDR1 SGHTA, CDR2 FQGNSA. Between the trimmed V and J ends, which lost 2 bases and 3 bases, there was a span of 23 bases. CDR3 nucleotide sequence: TGTGCCAGCAGCTTAAGCTTCACAGGGCCCCGATCGGGCTACGAGCAGTACTTC. It codes for CASSLSFTGPRSGYEQYF.

J is TRBJ2-7 and V is TRBV7-2; the match to TRBD2 covers 11 bases. Per germline, CDR1 SGHTA and CDR2 FQGNSA. The V and J ends lost 5 bases and 6 bases, in that order; junction bases with no gene match: 12. The CDR3 has 16 amino acids. CDR3 nucleotide sequence: TGTGCCAGCAGCAGAGCACCGGGACTAGCGGCCTCCGAGCAGTACTTC. Translated, it gives CASSRAPGLAASEQYF.

V and J are TRBV9 and TRBJ2-1, with TRBD1 identical over 12 bases. Germline V gene lookup returns CDR1 SGDLS and CDR2 YYNGEE. V was clipped by 0 bases and J by 8 bases; unmatched bases: 9. There are 17 residues in the CDR3. The CDR3 nucleotides read TGTGCCAGCAGCGTAGCGCCACCGGGACAGGGGGCCGATGAGCAGTTCTTC. Translation gives CASSVAPPGQGADEQFF.

The V call is TRBV9, the J call TRBJ1-2, with 7 bases lining up with TRBD1. The CDR3 covers 15 residues. Losses at the gene ends were 3 bases for V and 6 bases for J; bases not matched to a gene: 11. Germline CDR1 SGDLS, CDR2 YYNGEE. CDR3 sequence reads: CASSETTGRVNGYTF. CDR3 DNA sequence: TGTGCCAGCAGCGAAACGACAGGGAGGGTTAATGGCTACACCTTC.

The chain couples TRBV5-1 to TRBJ2-2, with D tentatively TRBD1 or TRBD2 (6 bases each). CDR3 length: 15 residues. Looked up from germline, CDR1 is SGHRS and CDR2 is YFSETQ. V was trimmed by 0 bases and J by 5 bases, leaving 11 bases between them. As DNA, the CDR3 is TGCGCCAGCAGCTTGGCGGGGGCAAAGACCGGGGAGCTGTTTTTT. Protein sequence: CASSLAGAKTGELFF.

This chain connects TRBV19 to TRBJ1-4, with D maybe TRBD1 (5 bases). Trimming took 5 bases from V and 5 from J, leaving 12 bases between them. CDR3 length: 14 amino acids. Germline CDR1 and CDR2: LNHDA and SQIVND (reference sequence). The CDR3 coding sequence is TGTGCCAGTAGTCGCAGGGTGCCCAATGAAAAACTGTTTTTT. Translation: CASSRRVPNEKLFF. The whole variable domain, remainder taken from reference TRBV19 and TRBJ1-4, is DGGITQSPKYLFRKEGQNVTLSCEQNLNHDAMYWYRQDPGQGLRLIYYSQIVNDFQKGDIAEGYSVSREKKESFPLTVTSAQKNPTAFYLCASSRRVPNEKLFFGSGTQLSVL.

The chain joins TRBV9 to TRBJ2-2; maybe TRBD2 (5 bases). V lost 4 bases, J lost 5 bases, and 12 bases lay in between. This CDR3 has 14 amino acids. Looked up from germline, CDR1 is SGDLS and CDR2 is YYNGEE. The CDR3, as DNA: TGTGCCAGCAGCTTCGAGAGGGATACCGGGGAGCTGTTTTTT. It yields the protein CASSFERDTGELFF.

This chain links TRBV19 with TRBJ1-2; 9 bases are a match to TRBD1. There are 15 residues in the CDR3. Germline CDR1 reads LNHDA; CDR2 reads SQIVND (reference sequence). Germline trimming cut 3 bases from V and 4 bases from J; bases unmatched to any gene: 6. CDR3 coding DNA: TGTGCCAGTAGTATTAAGGGGACAGGGACCTATGGCTACACCTTC. It encodes CASSIKGTGTYGYTF.

The rearrangement joins TRBV4-3 to TRBJ2-2; weak D call: TRBD2 (6 bases). V was trimmed by 0 bases and J by 0 bases, leaving 11 bases between them. Germline values: CDR1 LGHNA, CDR2 YSLEER. The CDR3 contains 17 residues. The chain's CDR3 is CASSQEAAGTNTGELFF. CDR3 DNA: TGCGCCAGCAGCCAAGAGGCTGCGGGGACGAACACCGGGGAGCTGTTTTTT.

On this clone itself: A much larger clone lies one base from this, so it may be a read error. The rearrangement uses TRBV7-8 and TRBJ1-2, with no clear D. The V and J ends lost 1 base and 3 bases respectively, with 0 bases between them. Germline V gives CDR1 SGHVS, CDR2 FQNEAQ. The CDR3 is 11 amino acids. The CDR3 DNA reads as TGTGCCAGCAGCTTAGACTATGGCTACACCTTC. The encoded protein is CASSLDYGYTF.

The chain recombines TRBV27 with TRBJ2-7, with 10 bases aligning to TRBD2. The CDR3 has 16 residues. Germline CDR1 MNHEY, CDR2 SMNVEV (reference sequence). V was clipped by 8 bases and J by 5 bases; unmatched bases: 15. In DNA, the CDR3 is TGTGCCAGCTCCCCAGCGGGAGGGACAGGAGGGAACGAGCAGTACTTC. Its translation is CASSPAGGTGGNEQYF.

The chain links TRBV10-3 to TRBJ2-7, with a tentative D call TRBD2 (6 bases). CDR3 length: 15 amino acids. V was cut by 4 bases and J by 1 base, with 14 bases left in between. Germline loops: CDR1 ENHRY, CDR2 SYGVKD. CDR3 nucleotide sequence: TGTGCCATCAGTGGGGGGGACGCCCAGTCCTACGAGCAGTACTTC. Protein sequence: CAISGGDAQSYEQYF.

This rearrangement joins TRBV11-2 to TRBJ2-7; maybe TRBD2 (6 bases). Germline-derived CDR1 and CDR2 are SGHAT and FQNNGV. CDR3 length: 18 residues. Trimming left V 5 bases short and J 4 bases short, with 27 bases between. Here the CDR3 DNA reads TGTGCCAGCAGCCCCATAGGCCGGAACCGGGACTCCGGGTACGAGCAGTACTTC. Amino acid sequence: CASSPIGRNRDSGYEQYF. Complete variable domain (other parts from reference TRBV11-2 and TRBJ2-7): EAGVAQSPRYKIIEKRQSVAFWCNPISGHATLYWYQQILGQGPKLLIQFQNNGVVDDSQLPKDRFSAERLKGVDSTLKIQPAKLEDSAVYLCASSPIGRNRDSGYEQYFGPGTRLTVT.